This T cell receptor beta chain appears in the sequencing data of a study of T-cell reconstitution after alpha-beta-depleted transplantation in children. During its preparation, the TCRbeta library received unique molecular identifiers. TCRdb re-called the PCR reads with MiXCR, one entry per CDR3 protein. The sample consists of about 500,000 distinct CDR3 sequences, about 31% of them appearing once. CDR3 length equals 12 residues. Germline CDR1 reads SQVTM; CDR2 reads ANQGSEA. With V trimmed by 7 bases and J by 5 bases, 4 bases remained unmatched. This chain connects TRBV29-1 to TRBJ1-1; 10 nucleotides align to TRBD1. The receptor was isolated from a human donor who donated a stem cell graft to a child with aplastic anemia. The sequencing here drew on PBMCs from the stem cell graft donor, taken from the stem cell graft. This chain's CDR3 is CSADRGPTEAFF. The CDR3 nucleotides are TGCAGCGCTGACAGGGGGCCTACTGAAGCTTTCTTT.